One sample yielded the 18 T cell receptor beta chains listed below, sequenced in a study of tumor-infiltrating lymphocytes in primary liver carcinoma. Priming with a constant-region primer yielded TCR beta cDNA from about 450 ng total RNA. Libraries covering TCR beta were generated through three nested multiplex PCR rounds (using a slightly modified ARM-PCR). The first two PCR rounds used TRBV1-TRBV30 forward primers with a C-beta reverse primer, about 10 cycles each. TCRdb ran MiXCR on the multiplex PCR reads and lists one entry per CDR3 protein. This repertoire shows almost 200,000 distinct CDR3 sequences, less than 65% found once; its top ten account for 5.5% to 9%. It was unsorted whole blood that yielded blood RNA, and germline DNA was also extracted. Material for sequencing was peripheral blood. These receptors were taken from a woman aged 55-75 years with primary liver carcinoma and hepatitis B virus infection.

A note on this clonotype: One end of the junction varies from germline; a read error may be responsible. The chain combines TRBV11-2 with TRBJ2-3, with a tentative D call TRBD1 (6 bases). This CDR3 is 15 amino acids long. From germline, CDR1 is SGHAT and CDR2 FQNNGV. DNA for the CDR3: TGTGCCAGCAGCTCCAGACAGGACCGCACAGATACACAGTATTTT. Protein sequence: CASSSRQDRTDTQYF.

In regard to this clonotype: A single base separates this from a much larger clone, so it may be a read error. The chain has TRBV10-1 and TRBJ2-1; D may be TRBD1 or TRBD2 (5 bases each). V lost 8 bases, J lost 0 bases, and 14 bases lay in between. Germline V gives CDR1 WNHNN, CDR2 SYGVQD (reference sequence). The CDR3 consists of 15 residues. The CDR3 is CASGRDQSSYNEQFF. The CDR3 region has the DNA TGCGCCAGCGGCCGGGACCAAAGCTCCTACAATGAGCAGTTCTTC.

By its share, this clonotype is medium-sized (0.01 to 0.1%). The chain uses TRBV11-2 and TRBJ2-2; D possibly uses TRBD1 or TRBD2 (5 bases each). Between the trimmed V and J ends, which lost 5 bases and 4 bases, there was a span of 14 bases. This CDR3 is 15 amino acids long. Germline V CDR1 and CDR2: SGHAT, FQNNGV. The CDR3 bases are TGTGCCAGCAGCCACGGGGCTAGTGGCACCGGGGAGCTGTTTTTT. It encodes CASSHGASGTGELFF.

As to this clonotype: A much more abundant neighbour one base away suggests this may be a read error. V is TRBV5-5 and J is TRBJ2-1; 9 positions agree with TRBD2. Germline values: CDR1 SGHKS, CDR2 YYEKEE (reference sequence). The CDR3 is 14 amino acids. CDR3 coding DNA: TGTACCAGCACCCGACTAGCGGCCTACAATGAGCAGTTCTTC. Its protein is CTSTRLAAYNEQFF.

A word on this clonotype: One end of the junction is discordant with germline, which a read error may explain. The J gene is TRBJ2-7, the V gene TRBV11-2; maybe TRBD2 (5 bases). CDR3 length equals 15 residues. CDR1 and CDR2 (germline): SGHAT, FQNNGV. The CDR3: CASTLASGGHYEQYF. The CDR3 bases are TGTGCCAGCACCTTAGCGAGCGGAGGTCACTACGAACAGTACTTC.

A remark on this clonotype: This CDR3 is missing its conserved last phenylalanine or tryptophan, likely due to a read error. This chain links TRBV5-1 with TRBJ1-1, with no clear D. CDR3 length: 14 residues. Trimming stripped 1 base from V and 1 base from J, with 8 bases between. Looked up from germline, CDR1 is SGHRS and CDR2 is YFSETQ. In DNA, the CDR3 is TGCGCCAGCAGCTTGCGGCAGACGAACACTGAAGCTTTCTCT. This sequence encodes CASSLRQTNTEAFS.

Of note for this clonotype: One base away lies a much larger clone, so this may be a sequencing read error. The chain recombines TRBV7-9 with TRBJ1-5; 7 nucleotides match TRBD1. CDR3 length equals 13 residues. Germline V lookup: CDR1 SEHNR, CDR2 FQNEAQ (reference sequence). Here the CDR3 reads CASSFEGAQPKHF. DNA for the CDR3: TGTGCCAGCAGCTTCGAGGGGGCCCAGCCCAAGCATTTT.

Notes on this clonotype: This CDR3 is missing its conserved last phenylalanine or tryptophan, likely due to a read error. The rearrangement joins TRBV29-1 to TRBJ1-2; D unclear. Trimming removed 3 bases at V and 7 bases at J, with 15 bases between. This CDR3 comprises 13 residues. CDR1 SQVTM and CDR2 ANQGSEA come from the germline V gene. CDR3 coding DNA: TGCAGCGTTGAGGAGAACATGGCGGGTGGCTACACCATC. Residues: CSVEENMAGGYTI.

This clonotype appeared many times. The chain links TRBV12-3 or TRBV12-4 to TRBJ2-5; weak D call: TRBD2 (6 bases). Trimming took off 7 bases at V and 5 bases at J, with 20 bases between the two ends. The CDR3 extends over 15 amino acids. In nucleotides, the CDR3 is TGTGCCAGCATGGAGGGGATGGGCAGGGCTGAGACCCAGTACTTC. This codes for CASMEGMGRAETQYF.

Comment on this clonotype: A much larger clone differs by one base, so this may be a read error. The V gene is TRBV12-3 or TRBV12-4, the J gene TRBJ2-5; TRBD2 agrees at 12 bases. The CDR3 is 15 residues long. V shed 6 bases, J shed 8 bases, and the junction held 10 bases outside the gene matches. CDR3 region: CASSPLTSGSDTQYF. The CDR3 DNA reads as TGTGCCAGCAGCCCCCTGACTAGCGGGAGCGATACCCAGTACTTC.

This clonotype has ten or more counts. The chain combines TRBV12-3 or TRBV12-4 with TRBJ1-4, with D possibly being TRBD1 (5 bases). V lost 9 bases, J lost 7 bases, and 18 bases lay in between. The CDR3 is made up of 14 amino acids. The chain's CDR3 is CASMGELKGEKLFF. The DNA for the CDR3 is TGTGCCAGTATGGGGGAGCTTAAGGGTGAAAAACTGTTTTTT.

In this sample, this clonotype turned up many times. The rearrangement joins TRBV7-9 to TRBJ2-1; D uncertain. V dropped 6 bases and J dropped 6 bases, with 18 bases sitting between them. The germline gives CDR1 SEHNR, CDR2 FQNEAQ (reference sequence). This CDR3 is built from 15 residues. CDR3 bases: TGTGCCAGCAGTTCACAAAGCGTAGGTCTCAATGAGCAGTTCTTC. As protein: CASSSQSVGLNEQFF. The complete variable domain, with remaining parts taken from reference TRBV7-9 and TRBJ2-1, reads DTGVSQNPRHKITKRGQNVTFRCDPISEHNRLYWYRQTLGQGPEFLTYFQNEAQLEKSRLLSDRFSAERPKGSFSTLEIQRTEQGDSAMYLCASSSQSVGLNEQFFGPGTRLTVL.

This clonotype was seen at least ten times. The V gene is TRBV6-1, the J gene TRBJ1-5; 12 bases align to TRBD1. Germline V gene data show CDR1 as MNHNS and CDR2 as SASEGT. J gave up 6 bases and V 4 bases, and 4 bases lay outside the gene matches. The CDR3 is 15 amino acids. The CDR3 loop reads CASSVGTGGFQPQHF. The CDR3 DNA follows: TGTGCCAGCAGTGTAGGGACAGGGGGCTTTCAGCCCCAGCATTTT.

The gene calls are TRBV11-3 and TRBJ1-2; unclear D gene. The V end lost 6 bases, the J end lost 8 bases, and 19 bases lay between the germline ends. CDR3 length: 14 amino acids. Germline assignment: CDR1 SGHNT and CDR2 YENEEA. CDR3 loop: CASRFDGRLDGYTF. DNA of the CDR3: TGTGCCAGCAGGTTCGACGGCAGGCTCGACGGCTACACCTTC.

This clonotype was counted between two and nine times. The chain recombines TRBV14 with TRBJ2-3, with D perhaps TRBD1 or TRBD2 (5 bases each). The CDR3 has 12 amino acids. In germline, CDR1 is SGHDN, CDR2 FVKESK. Trimming removed 1 base from V and 9 bases from J, with 8 bases in between. In DNA, the CDR3 is TGTGCCAGCAGCCAAGGGGGGATGACGCAGTATTTT. Protein product: CASSQGGMTQYF.

A note on this clonotype: Relative to the germline gene, one junction end is altered; a read error may explain this. The gene calls are TRBV11-3 and TRBJ2-2; a weak D match, TRBD2 (5 bases). CDR1 and CDR2 from the germline V gene are SGHNT and YENEEA. The CDR3 extends over 14 amino acids. CDR3 DNA sequence: TGTGCCAGCAGTGGAACTAGGGCGACCGGGAAGCTGTTTTTT. Its translation: CASSGTRATGKLFF.

A remark on this clonotype: At one end, the junction sequence differs from germline, possibly due to a read error. The chain couples TRBV4-2 to TRBJ2-1, with 13 nucleotides matching TRBD2. Germline V gene lookup returns CDR1 LGHNA and CDR2 YNFKEQ. This CDR3 has 15 amino acids. The CDR3 DNA is TGTGTCAGCAGCCTTAGGACTAGCGGGAGCAATGAGAAGTTCTTC. Its protein is CVSSLRTSGSNEKFF.

On this clonotype: One end of the junction varies from germline; a read error may be responsible. The chain carries TRBV28 and TRBJ2-7, with unresolved D. CDR1 and CDR2 (germline): MDHEN, SYDVKM. There are 16 residues in the CDR3. The chain's CDR3 is CARSFSDVGSSYEQYF. DNA for the CDR3: TGTGCCAGAAGTTTTTCCGACGTTGGCAGCTCCTACGAGCAGTACTTC.